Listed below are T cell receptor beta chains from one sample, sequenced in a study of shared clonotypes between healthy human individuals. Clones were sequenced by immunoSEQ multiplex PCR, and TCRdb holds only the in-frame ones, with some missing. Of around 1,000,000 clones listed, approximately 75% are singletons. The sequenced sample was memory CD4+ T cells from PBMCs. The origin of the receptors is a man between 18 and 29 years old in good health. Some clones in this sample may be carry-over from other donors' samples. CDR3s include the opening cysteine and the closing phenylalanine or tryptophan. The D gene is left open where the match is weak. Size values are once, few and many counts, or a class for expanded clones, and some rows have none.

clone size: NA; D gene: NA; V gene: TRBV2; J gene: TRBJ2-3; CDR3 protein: CASSGNSLSADTQYF; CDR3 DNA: TGTGCCAGCAGTGGTAATAGCCTTTCCGCAGATACGCAGTATTTT
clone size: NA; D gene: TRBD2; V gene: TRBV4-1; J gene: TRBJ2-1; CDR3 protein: CVQQGNTGLAGEGAYNEQFF; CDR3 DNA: TGCGTCCAGCAGGGGAATACGGGACTAGCGGGAGAGGGGGCCTACAATGAGCAGTTCTTC
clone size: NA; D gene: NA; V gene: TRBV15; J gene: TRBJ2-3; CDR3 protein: CATSRAPVQLGTDTQYF; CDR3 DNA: TGTGCCACCAGCAGAGCGCCAGTCCAGTTAGGAACAGATACGCAGTATTTT
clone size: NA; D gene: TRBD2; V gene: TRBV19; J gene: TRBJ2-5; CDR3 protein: CATRGGETQYF; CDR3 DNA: TGTGCCACCCGGGGGGGGGAGACCCAGTACTTC
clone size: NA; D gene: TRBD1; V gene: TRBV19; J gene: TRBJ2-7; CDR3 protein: CASSRQGAYEQYF; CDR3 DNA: TGTGCCAGTTCCCGACAGGGGGCCTACGAGCAGTACTTC
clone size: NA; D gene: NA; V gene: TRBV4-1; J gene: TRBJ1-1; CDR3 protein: CASSPRTVNTEAFF; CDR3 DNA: TGCGCCAGCAGCCCGAGGACAGTGAACACTGAAGCTTTCTTT
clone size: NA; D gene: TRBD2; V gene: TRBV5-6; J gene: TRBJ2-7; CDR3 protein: CASIRAGDSYEQYF; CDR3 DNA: TGTGCCAGCATCAGAGCGGGAGATTCCTACGAGCAGTACTTC
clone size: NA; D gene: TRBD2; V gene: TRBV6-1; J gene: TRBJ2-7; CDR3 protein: CASSGSGRSPYEQYF; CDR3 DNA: TGTGCCAGCAGTGGTAGCGGGAGGTCCCCCTACGAGCAGTACTTC
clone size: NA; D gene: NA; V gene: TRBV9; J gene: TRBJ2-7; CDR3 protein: CASSVVPTDEQYF; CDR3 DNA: TGTGCCAGCAGCGTAGTCCCTACGGACGAGCAGTACTTC
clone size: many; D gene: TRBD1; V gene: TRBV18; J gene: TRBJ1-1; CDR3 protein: CASSPQGTAGTEAFF; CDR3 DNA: TGTGCCAGCTCACCCCAAGGGACAGCGGGCACTGAAGCTTTCTTT
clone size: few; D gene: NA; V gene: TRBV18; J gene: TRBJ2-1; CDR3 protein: CASSPPGLNEQFF; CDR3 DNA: TGTGCCAGCTCACCACCAGGCTTGAATGAGCAGTTCTTC
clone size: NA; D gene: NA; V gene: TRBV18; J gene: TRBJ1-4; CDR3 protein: CASSQTLAGSEKLFF; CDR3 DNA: TGTGCCAGCTCACAAACCCTTGCCGGGTCCGAAAAACTGTTTTTT
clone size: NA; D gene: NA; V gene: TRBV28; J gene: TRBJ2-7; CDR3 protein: CASSLLGLEQYF; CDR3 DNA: TGTGCCAGCAGTTTGCTAGGGCTCGAGCAGTACTTC
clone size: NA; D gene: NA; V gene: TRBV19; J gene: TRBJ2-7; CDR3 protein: CASSMRRSEQYF; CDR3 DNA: TGTGCCAGTAGTATGAGACGTTCCGAGCAGTACTTC
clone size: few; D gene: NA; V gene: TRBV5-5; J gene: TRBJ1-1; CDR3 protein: CASSLVAGEAEAFF; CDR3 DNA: TGTGCCAGCAGCTTGGTTGCAGGGGAGGCTGAAGCTTTCTTT
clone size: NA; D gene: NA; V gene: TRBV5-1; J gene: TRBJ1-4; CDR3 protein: CASSLGTDDKKLFF; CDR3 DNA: TGCGCCAGCAGCTTAGGGACGGACGACAAAAAACTGTTTTTT
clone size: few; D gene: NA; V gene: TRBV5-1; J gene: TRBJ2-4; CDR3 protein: CASSFSPDSAKNIQYF; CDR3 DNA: TGCGCCAGCAGCTTCTCGCCGGACTCAGCCAAAAACATTCAGTACTTC
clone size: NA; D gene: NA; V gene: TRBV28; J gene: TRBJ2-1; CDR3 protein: CASRGGPYNEQFF; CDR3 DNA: TGTGCCAGTCGGGGCGGGCCTTACAATGAGCAGTTCTTC
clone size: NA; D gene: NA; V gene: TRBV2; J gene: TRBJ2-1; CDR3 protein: CAREGRGAYNEQFF; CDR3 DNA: TGTGCCAGGGAGGGGCGGGGTGCCTACAATGAGCAGTTCTTC
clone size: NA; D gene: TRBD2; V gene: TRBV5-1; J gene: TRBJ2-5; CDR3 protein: CASSTGLAGLQETQYF; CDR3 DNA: TGCGCCAGCAGCACGGGACTAGCGGGTCTCCAAGAGACCCAGTACTTC
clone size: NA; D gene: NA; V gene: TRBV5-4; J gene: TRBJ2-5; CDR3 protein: CASSQPFETQYF; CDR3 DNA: TGTGCCAGCAGCCAGCCGTTCGAGACCCAGTACTTC
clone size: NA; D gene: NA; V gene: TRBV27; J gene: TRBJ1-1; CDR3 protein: CASTNILGTEAFF; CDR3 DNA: TGTGCCAGCACCAATATCCTGGGCACTGAAGCTTTCTTT
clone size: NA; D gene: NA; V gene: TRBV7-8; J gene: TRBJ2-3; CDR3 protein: CASSLVGGSRTDTQYF; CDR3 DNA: TGTGCCAGCAGCTTAGTAGGGGGGTCGCGGACAGATACGCAGTATTTT
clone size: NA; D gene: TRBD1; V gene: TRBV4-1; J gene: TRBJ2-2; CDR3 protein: CASSQTGAPNTGELFF; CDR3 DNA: TGCGCCAGCAGCCAAACAGGGGCTCCGAACACCGGGGAGCTGTTTTTT
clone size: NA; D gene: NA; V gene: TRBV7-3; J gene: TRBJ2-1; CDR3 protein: CASSPSYSYNEQFF; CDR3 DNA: TGTGCCAGCAGCCCCTCTTACTCGTACAATGAGCAGTTCTTC
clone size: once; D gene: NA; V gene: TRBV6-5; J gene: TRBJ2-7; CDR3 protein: CASRGDSYEQYF; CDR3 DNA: TGTGCCAGCAGAGGAGATTCCTACGAGCAGTACTTC
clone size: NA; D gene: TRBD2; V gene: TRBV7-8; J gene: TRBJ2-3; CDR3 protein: CASSGRLAGFTDTQYF; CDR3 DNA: TGTGCCAGCAGCGGTCGACTAGCGGGGTTCACAGATACGCAGTATTTT
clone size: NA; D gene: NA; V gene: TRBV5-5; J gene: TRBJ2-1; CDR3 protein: CASSLIPRDNEQFF; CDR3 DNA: TGTGCCAGCAGCTTGATTCCACGGGACAATGAGCAGTTCTTC
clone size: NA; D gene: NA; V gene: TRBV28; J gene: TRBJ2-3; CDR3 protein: CASSTTGYTDTQYF; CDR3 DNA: TGTGCCAGCAGTACGACAGGATACACAGATACGCAGTATTTT
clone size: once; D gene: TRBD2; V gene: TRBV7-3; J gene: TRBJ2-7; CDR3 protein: CASSPSGGLNEQYF; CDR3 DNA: TGTGCCAGCAGCCCCTCGGGAGGGCTGAACGAGCAGTACTTC
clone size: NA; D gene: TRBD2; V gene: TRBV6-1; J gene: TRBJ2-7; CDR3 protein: CATRLAGSSYEQYF; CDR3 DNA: TGTGCCACCAGACTAGCGGGAAGCTCCTACGAGCAGTACTTC
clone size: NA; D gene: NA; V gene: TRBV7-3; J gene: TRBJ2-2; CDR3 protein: CASSPRGRTGELFF; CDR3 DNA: TGTGCCAGCAGCCCCAGGGGCAGGACCGGGGAGCTGTTTTTT
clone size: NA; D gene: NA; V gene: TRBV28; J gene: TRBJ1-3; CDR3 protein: CASSLRQGNTIYF; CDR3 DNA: TGTGCCAGCAGTTTGAGGCAGGGAAACACCATATATTTT
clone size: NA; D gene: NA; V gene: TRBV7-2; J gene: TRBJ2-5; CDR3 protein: CASSSGTGETQYF; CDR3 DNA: TGTGCCAGCAGCTCCGGGACGGGAGAGACCCAGTACTTC
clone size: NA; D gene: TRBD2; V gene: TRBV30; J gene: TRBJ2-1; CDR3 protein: CARGSGRGDNEQFF; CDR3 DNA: TGTGCCCGCGGTAGCGGGAGAGGCGACAATGAGCAGTTCTTC
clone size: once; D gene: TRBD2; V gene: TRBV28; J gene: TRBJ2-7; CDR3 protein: CASSLSGSGTREQYF; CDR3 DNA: TGTGCCAGCAGTTTATCCGGTAGCGGGACCAGAGAGCAGTACTTC
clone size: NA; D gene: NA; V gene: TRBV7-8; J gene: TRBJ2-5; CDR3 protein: CASSPTPGGTQYF; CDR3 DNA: TGTGCCAGCAGCCCTACCCCGGGTGGGACCCAGTACTTC
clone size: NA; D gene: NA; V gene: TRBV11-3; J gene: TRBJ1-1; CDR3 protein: CASSLGRGGMNTEAFF; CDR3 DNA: TGTGCCAGCAGCTTAGGGAGGGGCGGAATGAACACTGAAGCTTTCTTT
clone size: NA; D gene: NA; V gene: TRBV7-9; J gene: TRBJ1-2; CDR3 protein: CASSPPSYGYTF; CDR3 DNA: TGTGCCAGCAGCCCCCCGAGTTATGGCTACACCTTC
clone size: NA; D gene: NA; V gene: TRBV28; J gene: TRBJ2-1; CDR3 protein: CASSSTGSSSYNEQFF; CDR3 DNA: TGTGCCAGCAGCTCCACGGGCTCCAGCTCCTACAATGAGCAGTTCTTC
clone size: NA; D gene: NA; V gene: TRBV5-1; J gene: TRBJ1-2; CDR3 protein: CASSLYRGTDYGYTF; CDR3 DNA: TGCGCCAGCAGCCTCTACCGGGGGACGGACTATGGCTACACCTTC
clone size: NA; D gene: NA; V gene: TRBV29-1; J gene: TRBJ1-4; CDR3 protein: CSVMGSATNEKLFF; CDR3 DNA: TGCAGCGTGATGGGGTCTGCAACTAATGAAAAACTGTTTTTT